Below are 4 T cell receptor beta chains sequenced from a single sample in a study of blood T cell repertoires in COVID-19. Some clones are missing from TCRdb's copy, which holds only in-frame ones; the method was immunoSEQ multiplex PCR. This sample has about 190,000 clones, with about 88% found just once. The sequencing sample was made of PBMCs or T cells enriched from blood (not recorded which). These receptors came from a woman in her twenties or thirties who had recovered from COVID-19.

The chain employs TRBV19 and TRBJ1-6; 10 bases align to TRBD1. The germline V gene has CDR1 LNHDA and CDR2 SQIVND (reference sequence). Unmatched junction bases numbered 2, after V lost 1 base and J lost 8 bases. The CDR3 has 15 residues. The CDR3 loop reads CASSIAGTGDSPLHF. The CDR3 region has the DNA TGTGCCAGTAGTATAGCTGGGACAGGGGATTCACCCCTCCACTTT. The entire variable domain, with the rest obtained from reference TRBV19 and TRBJ1-6, is as follows: DGGITQSPKYLFRKEGQNVTLSCEQNLNHDAMYWYRQDPGQGLRLIYYSQIVNDFQKGDIAEGYSVSREKKESFPLTVTSAQKNPTAFYLCASSIAGTGDSPLHFGNGTRLTVT.

This clone has only a few counts. The CDR3 DNA sequence: TGTGCCAGCAGCGGGGGTACAGGGGGAAGAGGCTACGAGCAGTACTTC. Encoded protein: CASSGGTGGRGYEQYF. The chain is built from TRBV9 and TRBJ2-7, with 8 nucleotides matching TRBD1. V shed 3 bases, J shed 3 bases, and the junction held 11 bases outside the gene matches. CDR3 length: 16 amino acids. CDR1 is SGDLS, CDR2 YYNGEE, per germline.

The chain recombines TRBV28 with TRBJ1-2; no reliable D call. Per germline, CDR1 MDHEN and CDR2 SYDVKM. The CDR3 spans 13 residues. V was shortened by 2 bases and J by 4 bases, with 8 bases between the two germline ends. CDR3 protein: CASSLRESYGYTF. The CDR3 nucleotides are TGTGCCAGCAGTTTACGGGAGTCCTATGGCTACACCTTC.

The chain joins TRBV29-1 to TRBJ1-2, with no clear D. The CDR3 spans 14 residues. The V end was cut by 7 bases, the J end by 2 bases, with 17 bases between. The germline V gene encodes CDR1 SQVTM and CDR2 ANQGSEA. The CDR3 here is CSAIPPGVNYGYTF. CDR3 sequence (DNA): TGCAGCGCCATTCCCCCCGGGGTCAACTATGGCTACACCTTC.